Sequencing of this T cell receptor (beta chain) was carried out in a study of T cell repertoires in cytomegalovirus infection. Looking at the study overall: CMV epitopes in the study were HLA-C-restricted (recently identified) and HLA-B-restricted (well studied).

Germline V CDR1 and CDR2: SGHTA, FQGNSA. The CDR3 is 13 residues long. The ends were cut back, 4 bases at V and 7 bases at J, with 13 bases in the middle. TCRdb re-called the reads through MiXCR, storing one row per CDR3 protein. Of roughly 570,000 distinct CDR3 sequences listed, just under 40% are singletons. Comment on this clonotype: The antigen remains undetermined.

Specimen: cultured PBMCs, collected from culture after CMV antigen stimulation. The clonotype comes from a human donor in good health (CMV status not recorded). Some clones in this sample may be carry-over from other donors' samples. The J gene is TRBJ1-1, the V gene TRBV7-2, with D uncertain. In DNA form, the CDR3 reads TGTGCCAGCAGCTCTGGGCCCGACATTGAAGCTTTCTTT. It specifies CASSSGPDIEAFF. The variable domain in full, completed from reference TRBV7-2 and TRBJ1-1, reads GAGVSQSPSNKVTEKGKDVELRCDPISGHTALYWYRQSLGQGLEFLIYFQGNSAPDKSGLPSDRFSAERTGGSVSTLTIQRTQQEDSAVYLCASSSGPDIEAFFGQGTRLTVV.